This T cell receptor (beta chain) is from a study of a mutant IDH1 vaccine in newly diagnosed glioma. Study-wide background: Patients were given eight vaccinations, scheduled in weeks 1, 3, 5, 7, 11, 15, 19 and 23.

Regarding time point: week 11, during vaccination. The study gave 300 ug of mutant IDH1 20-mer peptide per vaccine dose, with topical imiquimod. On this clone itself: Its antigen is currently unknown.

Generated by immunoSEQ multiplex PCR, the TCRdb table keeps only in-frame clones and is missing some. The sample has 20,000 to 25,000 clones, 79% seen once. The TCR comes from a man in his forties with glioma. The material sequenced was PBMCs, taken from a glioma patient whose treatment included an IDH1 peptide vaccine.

The CDR3 protein is CASSAAGGAYEQYF. The CDR3 region has the DNA TGCGCCAGCAGCGCAGCGGGAGGGGCCTACGAGCAGTACTTC. V usage is TRBV5-1 and J usage is TRBJ2-7, with 10 positions matching TRBD2. Germline CDR1 SGHRS, CDR2 YFSETQ. The junction had 3 bases not matched to a gene; V was cut back by 4 bases and J by 2 bases. This CDR3 spans 14 amino acids.